Reported below is one T cell receptor beta chain. Per the original methods: Estimates of nucleated cell counts were drawn from the amplification of reference gene primers. Sequencing used immunoSEQ multiplex PCR; TCRdb keeps in-frame clones, though not all of them. The DNA gave D and trimming, while V, J and clone size come from that table. The table records 25,000 to 35,000 clones, around four fifths of them present only once. These data are taken from a study of blood T cell repertoires in COVID-19. As for the study in general: Both acute and convalescent COVID-19 samples were obtained from the United States, Italy and Spain. T cells, B-cell-depleted T cells, or PBMCs supplied cDNA or gDNA.

Source material: peripheral blood. The clonotype comes from a woman in her 70s with active or convalescent COVID-19.

The CDR3 spells CASSRVHGAGNTIYF. The DNA of the CDR3 is TGTGCCAGCAGCAGGGTTCACGGGGCTGGAAACACCATATATTTT. This chain joins TRBV9 and TRBJ1-3, with no clear D. With 4 bases removed from V and 2 bases from J, the gap between germline ends came to 13 bases. There are 15 residues in the CDR3. CDR1 is SGDLS and CDR2 is YYNGEE in the germline V gene.